Listed here are 10 T cell receptor beta chains from one sample, sequenced in a study of OX40 agonist ivuxolimab in advanced cancers. Clones were read by immunoSEQ multiplex PCR, and TCRdb kept only the in-frame ones, dropping some. Here the sample spans about 40,000 clones, more than 75% being singletons. Sequenced material: CD4+ or CD8+ T cells sorted from blood, taken in a trial of the OX40 agonist ivuxolimab. Source of these receptors: an adult with an advanced solid tumor such as melanoma, head and neck, liver or kidney cancer.

This sequence joins TRBV2 and TRBJ2-1; the match to TRBD2 covers 10 bases. V lost 6 bases to trimming and J lost 7 bases; unmatched junction nucleotides: 9. CDR1 SNHLY and CDR2 FYNNEI come from the germline V gene. This CDR3 contains 15 residues. The CDR3 DNA is TGTGCCAGCAGGACCCTAGGGACTAGCGAGAATGAGCAGTTCTTC. Its translation is CASRTLGTSENEQFF.

The chain uses TRBV4-2 and TRBJ2-1; D unresolved. The germline V gene has CDR1 LGHNA and CDR2 YNFKEQ. This CDR3 is built from 12 residues. The V end lost 0 bases, the J end lost 7 bases, and 4 bases lay between the germline ends. In DNA form, the CDR3 reads TGTGCCAGCAGCCAAGATTTAAATGAGCAGTTCTTC. It yields the protein CASSQDLNEQFF.

This clone has a handful of counts. V and J are TRBV5-1 and TRBJ2-5; TRBD2 matches at 8 bases. Losses at the gene ends were 0 bases for V and 5 bases for J; bases not matched to a gene: 15. Germline values: CDR1 SGHRS, CDR2 YFSETQ. This CDR3 region has 18 residues. The CDR3 DNA follows: TGCGCCAGCAGCTTGGCCCTCCTCCCACTAGCGGTTAGTGAGACCCAGTACTTC. It specifies CASSLALLPLAVSETQYF.

The chain couples TRBV6-5 to TRBJ2-5; D unclear. Trimming took 2 bases from V and 1 from J, leaving 8 bases between them. Per germline, CDR1 MNHEY and CDR2 SVGAGI. This CDR3 is built from 14 residues. CDR3 in amino acids: CASSYGPIQETQYF. Written as DNA, the CDR3 is TGTGCCAGCAGTTACGGACCTATCCAAGAGACCCAGTACTTC.

The chain uses TRBV7-8 and TRBJ1-5; D gene ambiguous. Deletions cut 5 bases from V and 0 bases from J, with 14 bases between. CDR3 size: 16 residues. Per the germline V gene, CDR1 is SGHVS and CDR2 is FQNEAQ. The CDR3, as DNA: TGTGCCAGCAGCCTCGGAGGCGGTTATAGCAATCAGCCCCAGCATTTT. It is translated as CASSLGGGYSNQPQHF.

This clone appeared once. V gene TRBV11-2 combines with J gene TRBJ2-1; a possible D gene is TRBD2 (5 bases). Germline CDR1 reads SGHAT; CDR2 reads FQNNGV. V shed 4 bases and J shed 3 bases, with 7 bases lying between them. The CDR3 is 13 residues long. The CDR3 region has the DNA TGTGCCAGCAGCTCCGGGATCTACAATGAGCAGTTCTTC. It is translated as CASSSGIYNEQFF.

The V gene is TRBV5-6, the J gene TRBJ1-1; no reliable D call. Germline assignment: CDR1 SGHDT and CDR2 YYEEEE. This CDR3 is built from 14 residues. V lost 0 bases to trimming and J lost 1 base, with 7 bases between them. DNA for the CDR3: TGTGCCAGCAGCTTGGGACACGGGAACACTGAAGCTTTCTTT. Translation gives CASSLGHGNTEAFF.

The DNA for the CDR3 is TGTGCCAGCAGCTTGCCTTGGGACAGTTACACTGAAGCTTTCTTT. The encoded protein is CASSLPWDSYTEAFF. The chain is built from TRBV5-5 and TRBJ1-1; TRBD1 aligns across 7 bases. Trimming at V came to 1 base and at J to 3 bases, leaving 6 bases not matched to a gene. CDR3 length equals 15 residues. Germline CDR1 is SGHKS and CDR2 is YYEKEE (reference sequence).

The chain combines TRBV27 with TRBJ2-7, with no clear D. CDR1 is MNHEY, CDR2 SMNVEV, per germline (reference sequence). Trimming removed 3 bases from V and 1 base from J, with 16 bases in between. The CDR3 length is 16 residues. DNA for the CDR3: TGTGCCAGCAGTTTCTCCCTTGGGTTTGCTTCCTACGAGCAGTACTTC. Its protein is CASSFSLGFASYEQYF.

In DNA form, the CDR3 reads TGTGCCAGCAGTTACTCAAGCGGGAGGGAGCAGTTCTTC. Protein: CASSYSSGREQFF. V usage is TRBV6-5 and J usage is TRBJ2-1; 9 positions match TRBD2. Germline V CDR1 and CDR2: MNHEY, SVGAGI. CDR3 length: 13 amino acids. The V segment lost 0 bases and the J segment 10 bases; nucleotides outside the gene matches: 1.